The TCR beta chain described here comes from a study of Graves' ophthalmopathy and Graves' hyperthyroidism. In the study overall: Stable hyperthyroidism referred to disease that showed no ophthalmopathy within 18 months of follow-up.

The authors diagnosed from clinical symptoms, serum thyroxine, TRAb, thyroid ultrasound and orbital computed tomography. Amplification from RNA transcripts yielded the TCR beta CDR3 regions. First-round RT-PCR employed HTBI primers, with a second-round multiplex PCR after it. TCRdb used MiXCR to reprocess the multiplex PCR reads, holding one entry per CDR3 protein. The sample lists around 1.1 million distinct CDR3 sequences, 35% to 40% occurring once. Whole-study findings and limits: Blood also held most thyroid clonotypes expanded above 0.001 frequency.

In the case of this clonotype: Its antigen is currently unknown. One end of the junction does not line up with germline, which may come from a read error.

CDR3 length equals 14 residues. In germline, CDR1 is LNHDA, CDR2 SQIVND (reference sequence). Material for sequencing was peripheral blood or thyroid tissue (not recorded which). V is TRBV19 and J is TRBJ2-2, with 7 bases fitting TRBD2. The clonotype was recovered from an adult man with Graves' hyperthyroidism. CDR3 residues: CATSMRETSGELFF. The CDR3 region has the DNA TGTGCCACTAGTATGCGGGAGACGTCCGGGGAGCTGTTTTTT.